The rows below give T cell receptor beta chains drawn from one sample of a study of blood T cell repertoires in COVID-19. Sequenced by immunoSEQ multiplex PCR; TCRdb stores in-frame clones only, minus some. This repertoire shows approximately 75,000 clones, approximately 79% found once; its top ten account for 2.6%. The sequencing input was peripheral blood. These TCRs come from a human donor with acute or convalescent COVID-19. The donor label of this sample is uncertain. Both conserved end residues are part of each CDR3. The D gene is left open where the match is weak. Clone size appears in some rows only: once, few, many, or a class for an expanded clone.

CDR3	DNA	V	J	D	size
CASSLVGQGQPQHF	TGTGCCAGCAGTTTAGTGGGGCAGGGACAGCCCCAGCATTTT	TRBV27	TRBJ1-5	-	many
CASSPGTRTEVEKLFF	TGTGCCAGCAGCCCGGGAACCCGGACCGAGGTTGAAAAACTGTTTTTT	TRBV7-2	TRBJ1-4	-	-
CASSSRTGPWNSPLHF	TGTGCCAGCAGCTCTCGGACAGGCCCGTGGAATTCACCCCTCCACTTT	TRBV7-6	TRBJ1-6	TRBD1	-
CASKQQGTYGYTF	TGTGCCAGCAAACAACAGGGAACCTATGGCTACACCTTC	TRBV6-5	TRBJ1-2	-	-
CASSLPAGGADYGYTF	TGCGCCAGCAGCCTGCCCGCGGGGGGCGCGGACTATGGCTACACCTTC	TRBV5-1	TRBJ1-2	-	-
CASRRLAGGSNTGELFF	TGTGCCAGCAGGAGACTAGCGGGAGGCTCGAACACCGGGGAGCTGTTTTTT	TRBV27	TRBJ2-2	TRBD2	-
CASSPRGGSGNTIYF	TGTGCCAGTAGCCCTCGGGGAGGCTCTGGAAACACCATATATTTT	TRBV19	TRBJ1-3	-	-
CASRTLTGGRETQYF	TGTGCCAGTAGAACACTGACAGGCGGTAGGGAGACCCAGTACTTC	TRBV19	TRBJ2-5	-	few
CASTDPGVNQPQHF	TGTGCCAGCACCGACCCGGGGGTCAATCAGCCCCAGCATTTT	TRBV28	TRBJ1-5	-	-
CSVETPGQGGGGYTF	TGCAGCGTTGAAACCCCCGGACAGGGCGGAGGTGGCTACACCTTC	TRBV29-1	TRBJ1-2	TRBD1	few
CATSDLGLAGSTDTQYF	TGTGCCACCAGTGATTTGGGACTAGCGGGGAGCACAGATACGCAGTATTTT	TRBV24-1	TRBJ2-3	TRBD2	-
CAWSAGHRAGNTIYF	TGTGCCTGGAGTGCCGGGCACAGGGCTGGAAACACCATATATTTT	TRBV30	TRBJ1-3	-	-
CASSLAGAQNQPQHF	TGCGCCAGCAGCTTGGCAGGGGCGCAGAATCAGCCCCAGCATTTT	TRBV5-1	TRBJ1-5	-	-
CASSLTAYEQYF	TGTGCCAGCAGCTTGACAGCCTACGAGCAGTACTTC	TRBV7-9	TRBJ2-7	-	-
CASSETTDTQYF	TGTGCCAGCAGTGAGACAACAGATACGCAGTATTTT	TRBV28	TRBJ2-3	-	-
CASGLDNQPQHF	TGTGCCAGCGGTCTAGACAATCAGCCCCAGCATTTT	TRBV28	TRBJ1-5	-	many
CSGGAEETQYF	TGCAGTGGCGGGGCGGAGGAGACCCAGTACTTC	TRBV20-1	TRBJ2-5	-	-
CASSLAGDSVHF	TGTGCCAGCAGCTTAGCCGGCGATAGCGTCCACTTT	TRBV7-8	TRBJ1-6	-	-
CASSPPGGNEQFF	TGTGCCAGCTCACCACCGGGCGGGAATGAGCAGTTCTTC	TRBV18	TRBJ2-1	-	-
CATSDSRFNQPQHF	TGTGCCACCAGTGATTCCAGGTTCAATCAGCCCCAGCATTTT	TRBV24-1	TRBJ1-5	-	-
CASERGPGNTQYF	TGTGCCAGCGAGCGGGGGCCGGGGAATACGCAGTATTTT	TRBV24-1	TRBJ2-3	TRBD2	-
CASSFPGLGTYNEQFF	TGTGCCAGCAGCTTTCCGGGACTAGGGACCTACAATGAGCAGTTCTTC	TRBV7-2	TRBJ2-1	TRBD2	-
CASRTGSDGYTF	TGTGCCAGCAGGACAGGGTCCGATGGCTACACCTTC	TRBV2	TRBJ1-2	TRBD1	-
CASSLMRQGTGELFF	TGTGCCAGCAGCTTAATGAGACAGGGGACCGGGGAGCTGTTTTTT	TRBV7-7	TRBJ2-2	TRBD1	-
CASSLQGSRGRPQHF	TGTGCCAGCAGCTTACAGGGGTCCCGGGGAAGGCCCCAGCATTTT	TRBV7-2	TRBJ1-5	-	few
CASSPSRQKNQPQHF	TGTGCCAGCTCACCTTCAAGACAGAAGAATCAGCCCCAGCATTTT	TRBV18	TRBJ1-5	-	-
CASSMDRGRTEAFF	TGCGCCAGCAGCATGGACAGGGGACGTACTGAAGCTTTCTTT	TRBV5-1	TRBJ1-1	TRBD1	-
CASSRPASGSFGEQYF	TGTGCCAGCAGTAGACCGGCTAGCGGGAGTTTCGGCGAGCAGTACTTC	TRBV6-2/TRBV6-3	TRBJ2-7	TRBD2	-
CSGGEGRGYTF	TGCAGCGGCGGGGAGGGACGAGGCTACACCTTC	TRBV29-1	TRBJ1-2	-	-
CASSDVTSKSSYNEQFF	TGTGCCAGCAGCGATGTGACTAGCAAGAGCTCCTACAATGAGCAGTTCTTC	TRBV7-3	TRBJ2-1	TRBD2	few
CATRQFSGNTIYF	TGTGCCACCCGACAGTTCTCTGGAAACACCATATATTTT	TRBV28	TRBJ1-3	-	once
CASRLAGGDTGELFF	TGCGCCAGCAGACTAGCGGGAGGAGACACCGGGGAGCTGTTTTTT	TRBV4-1	TRBJ2-2	TRBD2	-
CASSLMSLQETQYF	TGTGCCAGCAGCTTAATGTCACTCCAAGAGACCCAGTACTTC	TRBV11-2	TRBJ2-5	-	once
CASSAYYSNQPQHF	TGTGCCAGCAGCGCCTATTACTCTAATCAGCCCCAGCATTTT	TRBV6-1	TRBJ1-5	-	-
CASILRGSYEQYF	TGTGCCAGCATACTCCGGGGGAGCTACGAGCAGTACTTC	TRBV28	TRBJ2-7	-	-
CASSLLREGSGGRAGTYEQYF	TGTGCCAGCAGCCTCCTTCGGGAGGGATCGGGCGGGAGGGCCGGAACCTACGAGCAGTACTTC	TRBV4-2	TRBJ2-7	TRBD2	-
CASSRDRAENQPQHF	TGTGCCAGCAGCCGAGACAGGGCAGAGAATCAGCCCCAGCATTTT	TRBV3-1/TRBV3-2	TRBJ1-5	TRBD1	-
CASRQGGNQPQHF	TGTGCCAGTCGACAGGGTGGCAATCAGCCCCAGCATTTT	TRBV2	TRBJ1-5	TRBD1	-
CASSLRGSSGNTIYF	TGTGCCAGCAGCCTCAGGGGAAGCTCTGGAAACACCATATATTTT	TRBV4-2	TRBJ1-3	-	-
CASSAWTAQPQHF	TGTGCCAGCAGTGCTTGGACTGCTCAGCCCCAGCATTTT	TRBV6-6	TRBJ1-5	-	-
CASSLQGRVREKLFF	TGCGCCAGCAGCTTGCAAGGCAGGGTGAGGGAAAAACTGTTTTTT	TRBV5-1	TRBJ1-4	-	-
CASSEAGVGEKLFF	TGTGCCAGCAGTGAGGCAGGGGTAGGAGAAAAACTGTTTTTT	TRBV2	TRBJ1-4	-	-
CASSLEGRLTGELFF	TGTGCCAGCAGCTTGGAGGGGCGCCTCACCGGGGAGCTGTTTTTT	TRBV7-9	TRBJ2-2	-	-
CASSTGPTDTQYF	TGTGCCAGTAGTACTGGGCCCACCGATACGCAGTATTTT	TRBV19	TRBJ2-3	-	-
CASSLPGGDTGELFF	TGCGCCAGCAGCTTGCCAGGGGGTGACACCGGGGAGCTGTTTTTT	TRBV5-1	TRBJ2-2	TRBD1	-
CASSSGFPGANVLTF	TGTGCCAGCAGTTCAGGTTTCCCTGGGGCCAACGTCCTGACTTTC	TRBV28	TRBJ2-6	-	-
CASSQWGGSSPLHF	TGTGCCAGCAGCCAGTGGGGGGGGAGCTCACCCCTCCACTTT	TRBV6-6	TRBJ1-6	-	-
CASSLARGDEKLFF	TGTGCCAGCAGCTTGGCCCGGGGGGATGAAAAACTGTTTTTT	TRBV11-2	TRBJ1-4	-	-
CATSGPSYNEQFF	TGTGCCACCAGTGGGCCCTCCTACAATGAGCAGTTCTTC	TRBV24-1	TRBJ2-1	-	-